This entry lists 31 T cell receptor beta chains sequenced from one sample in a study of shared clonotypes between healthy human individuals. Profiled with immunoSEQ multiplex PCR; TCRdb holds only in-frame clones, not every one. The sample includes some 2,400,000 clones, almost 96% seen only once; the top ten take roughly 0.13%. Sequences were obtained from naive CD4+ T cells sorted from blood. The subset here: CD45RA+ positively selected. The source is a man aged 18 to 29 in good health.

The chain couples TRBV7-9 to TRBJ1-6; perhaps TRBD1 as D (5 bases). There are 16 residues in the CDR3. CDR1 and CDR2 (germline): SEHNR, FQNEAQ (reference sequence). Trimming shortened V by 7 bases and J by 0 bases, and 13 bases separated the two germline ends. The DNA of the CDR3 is TGTGCCAGCACCACAGCAGGGAGCTCCTATAATTCACCCCTCCACTTT. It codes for CASTTAGSSYNSPLHF.

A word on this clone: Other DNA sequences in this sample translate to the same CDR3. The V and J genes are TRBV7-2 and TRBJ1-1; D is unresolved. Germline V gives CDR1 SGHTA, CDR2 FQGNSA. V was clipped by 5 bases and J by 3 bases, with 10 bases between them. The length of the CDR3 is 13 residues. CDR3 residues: CASSLGGDTEAFF. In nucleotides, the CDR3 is TGTGCCAGCAGCCTTGGTGGCGACACTGAAGCTTTCTTT.

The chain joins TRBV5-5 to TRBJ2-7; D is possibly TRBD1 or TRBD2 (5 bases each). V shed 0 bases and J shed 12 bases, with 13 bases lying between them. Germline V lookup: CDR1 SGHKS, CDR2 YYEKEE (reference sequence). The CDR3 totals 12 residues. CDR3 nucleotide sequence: TGTGCCAGCAGCTTGGACGACAGAGGGCCGTACTTC. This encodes CASSLDDRGPYF.

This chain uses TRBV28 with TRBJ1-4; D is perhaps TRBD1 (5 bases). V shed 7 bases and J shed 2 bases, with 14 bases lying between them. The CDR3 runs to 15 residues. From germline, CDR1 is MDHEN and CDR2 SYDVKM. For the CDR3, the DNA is TGTGCCAGCACTCCATGGGGGGGGACTAATGAAAAACTGTTTTTT. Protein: CASTPWGGTNEKLFF.

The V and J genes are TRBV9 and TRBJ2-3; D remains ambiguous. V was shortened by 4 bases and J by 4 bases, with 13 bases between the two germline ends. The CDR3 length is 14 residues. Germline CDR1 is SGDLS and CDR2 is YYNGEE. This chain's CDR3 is CASSRGSRADTQYF. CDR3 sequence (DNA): TGTGCCAGCAGCCGAGGAAGTAGGGCAGATACGCAGTATTTT. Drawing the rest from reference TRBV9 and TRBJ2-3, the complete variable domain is DSGVTQTPKHLITATGQRVTLRCSPRSGDLSVYWYQQSLDQGLQFLIQYYNGEERAKGNILERFSAQQFPDLHSELNLSSLELGDSALYFCASSRGSRADTQYFGPGTRLTVL.

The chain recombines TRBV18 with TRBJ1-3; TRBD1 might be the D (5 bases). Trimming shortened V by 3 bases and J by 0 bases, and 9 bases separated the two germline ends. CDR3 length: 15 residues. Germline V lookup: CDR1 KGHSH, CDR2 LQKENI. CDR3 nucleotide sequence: TGTGCCAGCTCACCCCTGACAGACTCTGGAAACACCATATATTTT. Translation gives CASSPLTDSGNTIYF.

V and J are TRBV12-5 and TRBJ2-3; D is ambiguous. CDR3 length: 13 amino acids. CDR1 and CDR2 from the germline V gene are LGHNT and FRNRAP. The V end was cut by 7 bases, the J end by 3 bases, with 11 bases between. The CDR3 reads CASAPDRTDTQYF. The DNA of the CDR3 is TGTGCTAGTGCCCCAGATCGGACAGATACGCAGTATTTT.

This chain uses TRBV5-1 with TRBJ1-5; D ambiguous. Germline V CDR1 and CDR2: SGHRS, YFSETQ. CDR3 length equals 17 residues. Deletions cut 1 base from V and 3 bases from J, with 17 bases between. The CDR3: CASSLRYRRSHNQPQHF. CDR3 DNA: TGCGCCAGCAGCTTGAGATACCGCCGCAGTCACAATCAGCCCCAGCATTTT.

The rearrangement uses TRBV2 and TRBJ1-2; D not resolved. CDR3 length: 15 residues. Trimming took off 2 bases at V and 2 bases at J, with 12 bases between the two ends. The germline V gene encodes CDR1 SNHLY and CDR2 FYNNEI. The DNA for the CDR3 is TGTGCCAGCAGTGAACCCTCCAGGTCCAACTATGGCTACACCTTC. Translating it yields CASSEPSRSNYGYTF.

Here the CDR3 reads CASNLGQGSEAFF. CDR3 in DNA: TGTGCCAGCAACCTGGGACAGGGCTCTGAAGCTTTCTTT. The chain links TRBV2 to TRBJ1-1; 9 nucleotides line up with TRBD1. CDR1 and CDR2 from the germline V gene are SNHLY and FYNNEI. This CDR3 is built from 13 residues. J gave up 6 bases and V 7 bases, and 6 bases lay outside the gene matches.

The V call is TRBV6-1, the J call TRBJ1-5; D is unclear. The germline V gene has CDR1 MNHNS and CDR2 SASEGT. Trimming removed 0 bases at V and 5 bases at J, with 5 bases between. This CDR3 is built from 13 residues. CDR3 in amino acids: CASSEAEYQPQHF. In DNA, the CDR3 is TGTGCCAGCAGTGAAGCAGAGTATCAGCCCCAGCATTTT.

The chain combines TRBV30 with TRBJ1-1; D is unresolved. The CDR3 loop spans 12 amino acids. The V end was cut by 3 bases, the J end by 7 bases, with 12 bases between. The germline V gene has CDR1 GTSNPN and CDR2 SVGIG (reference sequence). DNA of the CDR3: TGTGCCTGGAGCCCTGGATTGAATGAAGCTTTCTTT. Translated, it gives CAWSPGLNEAFF.

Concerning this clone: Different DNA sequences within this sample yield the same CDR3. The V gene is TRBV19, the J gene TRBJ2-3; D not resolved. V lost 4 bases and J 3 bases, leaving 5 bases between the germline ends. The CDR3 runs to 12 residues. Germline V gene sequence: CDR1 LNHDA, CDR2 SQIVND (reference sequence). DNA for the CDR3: TGTGCCAGTAGTACTCGAACAGATACGCAGTATTTT. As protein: CASSTRTDTQYF.

CDR3 protein: CASTGLAGGLYNEQFF. CDR3 sequence (DNA): TGTGCCAGCACAGGACTAGCGGGGGGCTTATACAATGAGCAGTTCTTC. The V call is TRBV2, the J call TRBJ2-1; 14 bases agree with TRBD2. Per germline, CDR1 SNHLY and CDR2 FYNNEI. V gave up 7 bases and J gave up 4 bases; unmatched junction bases: 6. The CDR3 totals 16 residues.

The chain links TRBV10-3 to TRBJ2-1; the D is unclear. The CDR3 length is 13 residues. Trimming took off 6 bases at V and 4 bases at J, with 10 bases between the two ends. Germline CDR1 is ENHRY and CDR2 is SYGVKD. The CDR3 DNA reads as TGTGCCATCAGCCCGACATTGTACAATGAGCAGTTCTTC. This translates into CAISPTLYNEQFF.

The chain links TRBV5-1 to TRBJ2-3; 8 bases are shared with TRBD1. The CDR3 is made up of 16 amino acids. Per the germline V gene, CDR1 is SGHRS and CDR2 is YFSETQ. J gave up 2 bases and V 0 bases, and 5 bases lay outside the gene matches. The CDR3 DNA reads TGCGCCAGCAGCTTGGGGACAGGGTCGGACACAGATACGCAGTATTTT. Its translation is CASSLGTGSDTDTQYF.

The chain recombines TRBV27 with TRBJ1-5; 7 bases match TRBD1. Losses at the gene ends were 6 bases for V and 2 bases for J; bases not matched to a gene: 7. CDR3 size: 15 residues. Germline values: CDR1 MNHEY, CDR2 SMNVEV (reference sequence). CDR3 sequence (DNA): TGTGCCAGCAGCAAAGGGGGCGCGGGCAATCAGCCCCAGCATTTT. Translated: CASSKGGAGNQPQHF.

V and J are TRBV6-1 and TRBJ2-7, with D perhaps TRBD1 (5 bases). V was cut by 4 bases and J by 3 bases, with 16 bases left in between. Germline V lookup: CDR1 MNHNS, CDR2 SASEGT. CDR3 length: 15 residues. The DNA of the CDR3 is TGTGCCAGCAGTGTCGACGTAGGGGATCACTACGAGCAGTACTTC. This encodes CASSVDVGDHYEQYF.

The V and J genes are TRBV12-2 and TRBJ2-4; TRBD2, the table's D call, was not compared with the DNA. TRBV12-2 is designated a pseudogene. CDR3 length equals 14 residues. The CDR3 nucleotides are TGTGCGACCAGCGGGGCACTAGCCAAAAACATTCAGTACTTC. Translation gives CATSGALAKNIQYF.

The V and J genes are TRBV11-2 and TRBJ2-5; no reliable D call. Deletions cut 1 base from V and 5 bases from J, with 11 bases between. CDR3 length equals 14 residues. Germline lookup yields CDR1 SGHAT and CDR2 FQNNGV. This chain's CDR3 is CASSLVGEFETQYF. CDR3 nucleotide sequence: TGTGCCAGCAGCTTAGTAGGAGAGTTCGAGACCCAGTACTTC.

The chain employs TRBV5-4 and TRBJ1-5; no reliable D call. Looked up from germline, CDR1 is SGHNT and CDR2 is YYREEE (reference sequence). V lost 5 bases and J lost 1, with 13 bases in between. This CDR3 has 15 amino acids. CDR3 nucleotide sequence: TGTGCCAGCAGTCCAAATCCGGGGAGCAATCAGCCCCAGCATTTT. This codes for CASSPNPGSNQPQHF.

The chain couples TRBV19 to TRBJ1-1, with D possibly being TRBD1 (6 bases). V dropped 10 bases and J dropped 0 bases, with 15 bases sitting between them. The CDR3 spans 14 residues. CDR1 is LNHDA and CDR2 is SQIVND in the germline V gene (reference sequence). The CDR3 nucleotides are TGTGCCACTGACGGACAGCCAATGAACACTGAAGCTTTCTTT. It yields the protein CATDGQPMNTEAFF.

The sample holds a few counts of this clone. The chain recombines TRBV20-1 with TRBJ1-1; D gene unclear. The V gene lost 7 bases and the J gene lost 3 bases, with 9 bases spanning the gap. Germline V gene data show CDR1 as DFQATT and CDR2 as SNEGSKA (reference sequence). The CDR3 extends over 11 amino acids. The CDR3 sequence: CSVRRYTEAFF. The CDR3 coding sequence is TGCAGTGTCCGCCGTTACACTGAAGCTTTCTTT.

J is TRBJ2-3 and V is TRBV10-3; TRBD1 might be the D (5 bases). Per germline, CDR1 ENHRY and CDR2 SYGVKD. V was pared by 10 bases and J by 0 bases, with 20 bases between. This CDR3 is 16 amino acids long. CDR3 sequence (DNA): TGTGCCACCAGGCGGCAGGGTTCGACTAGCACAGATACGCAGTATTTT. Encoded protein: CATRRQGSTSTDTQYF.

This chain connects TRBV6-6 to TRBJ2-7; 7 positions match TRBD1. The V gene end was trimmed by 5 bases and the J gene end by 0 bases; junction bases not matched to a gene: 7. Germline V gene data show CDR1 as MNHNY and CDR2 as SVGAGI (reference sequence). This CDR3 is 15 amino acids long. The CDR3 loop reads CASSRGQVLSYEQYF. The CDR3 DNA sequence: TGTGCCAGCAGTCGCGGACAGGTTCTCTCCTACGAGCAGTACTTC.

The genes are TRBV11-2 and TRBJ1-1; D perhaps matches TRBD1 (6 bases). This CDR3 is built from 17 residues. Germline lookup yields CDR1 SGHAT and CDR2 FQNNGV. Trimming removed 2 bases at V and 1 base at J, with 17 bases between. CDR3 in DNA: TGTGCCAGCAGCTTAAACGTGTACGACAGGCCGAACACTGAAGCTTTCTTT. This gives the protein CASSLNVYDRPNTEAFF. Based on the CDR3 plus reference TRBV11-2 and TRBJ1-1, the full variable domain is EAGVAQSPRYKIIEKRQSVAFWCNPISGHATLYWYQQILGQGPKLLIQFQNNGVVDDSQLPKDRFSAERLKGVDSTLKIQPAKLEDSAVYLCASSLNVYDRPNTEAFFGQGTRLTVV.

CDR3 amino acids: CASSFAAGNTQYF. Written as DNA, the CDR3 is TGTGCCAGCAGTTTCGCAGCGGGGAATACGCAGTATTTT. J is TRBJ2-3 and V is TRBV6-6; 7 bases agree with TRBD2. Germline CDR1 reads MNHNY; CDR2 reads SVGAGI (reference sequence). There are 13 residues in the CDR3. With V trimmed by 4 bases and J by 7 bases, 5 bases remained unmatched.

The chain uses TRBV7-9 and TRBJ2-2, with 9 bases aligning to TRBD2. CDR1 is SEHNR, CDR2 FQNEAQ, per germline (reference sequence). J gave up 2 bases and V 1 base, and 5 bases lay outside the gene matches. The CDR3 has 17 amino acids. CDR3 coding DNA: TGTGCCAGCAGCTTAGGACTAGCGGAGGCAAACACCGGGGAGCTGTTTTTT. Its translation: CASSLGLAEANTGELFF. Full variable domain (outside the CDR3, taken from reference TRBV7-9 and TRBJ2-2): DTGVSQNPRHKITKRGQNVTFRCDPISEHNRLYWYRQTLGQGPEFLTYFQNEAQLEKSRLLSDRFSAERPKGSFSTLEIQRTEQGDSAMYLCASSLGLAEANTGELFFGEGSRLTVL.

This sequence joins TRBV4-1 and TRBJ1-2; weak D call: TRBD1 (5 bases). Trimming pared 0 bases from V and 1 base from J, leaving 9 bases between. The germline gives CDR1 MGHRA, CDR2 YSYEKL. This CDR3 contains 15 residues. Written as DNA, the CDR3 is TGCGCCAGCAGCCAAGATGGCCAGGGTAACTATGGCTACACCTTC. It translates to CASSQDGQGNYGYTF.

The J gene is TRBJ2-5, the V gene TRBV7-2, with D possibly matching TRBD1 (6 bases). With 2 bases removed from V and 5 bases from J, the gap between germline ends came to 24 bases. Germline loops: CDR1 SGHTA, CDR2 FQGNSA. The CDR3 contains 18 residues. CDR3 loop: CASSLWAERPGVMETQYF. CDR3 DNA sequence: TGTGCCAGCAGCTTATGGGCCGAGAGGCCAGGGGTTATGGAGACCCAGTACTTC.

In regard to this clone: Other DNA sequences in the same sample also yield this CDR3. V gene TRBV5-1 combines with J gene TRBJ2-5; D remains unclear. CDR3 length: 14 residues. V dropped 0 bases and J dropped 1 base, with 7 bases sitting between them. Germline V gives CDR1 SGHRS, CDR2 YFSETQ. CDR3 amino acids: CASSLGQIQETQYF. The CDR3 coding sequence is TGCGCCAGCAGCTTGGGGCAGATCCAAGAGACCCAGTACTTC.